This TCR beta chain was recorded in a study of blood T cell repertoires in COVID-19. Whole-study context: Sites in the United States, Italy and Spain provided acute and convalescent COVID-19 samples. T cells, B-cell-depleted T cells, or PBMCs provided the cDNA or gDNA that served as material.

Authors' data handling: Reference gene primer amplification gave estimated nucleated cell counts. Profiled with immunoSEQ multiplex PCR; TCRdb holds only in-frame clones, not every one. The DNA gave D and trimming, while V, J and clone size come from that table. The data hold about 32,000 clones, with approximately 85% observed a single time. The CDR3 covers 18 residues. The germline V gene has CDR1 SGHDN and CDR2 FVKESK. Trimming removed 1 base at V and 5 bases at J, with 20 bases between. The chain uses TRBV14 and TRBJ1-4; perhaps TRBD1 as D (5 bases). The source is a man in his sixties with active or convalescent COVID-19. Sequenced: peripheral blood. The CDR3 DNA sequence: TGTGCCAGCAGCCAAGCCGCACGCCGGGGGACCCTCAATGAAAAACTGTTTTTT. It translates to CASSQAARRGTLNEKLFF.